Listed below are T cell receptor beta chains from one sample, sequenced in a study of blood T cell repertoires in COVID-19. TCRdb keeps only in-frame clones here, not all; method: immunoSEQ multiplex PCR. The sample has 250,000 to 300,000 clones, roughly 90% seen once; the top ten hold less than 15%. Source material: peripheral blood. Receptor source: a woman aged 25 to 45 with COVID-19, enrolled during active disease. Each CDR3 is given without its conserved first and last residue. The D gene is left open where the match is weak.

v_gene,j_gene,len,d_gene,CDR3aa
TRBV27,TRBJ2-6,14,.,ASSLWARSGANVLT
TRBV4-1,TRBJ1-6,14,.,ASSRQGSSYNSPLH
TRBV19,TRBJ2-5,10,.,ASSTRRETQY
TRBV10-1,TRBJ2-1,12,TRBD2,ASTSGGGNNEQF
TRBV7-2,TRBJ2-5,15,TRBD2,ASSPQKGTGGPGTQY
TRBV6-2/TRBV6-3,TRBJ2-2,12,.,ASSYGQYTGELF
TRBV28,TRBJ1-4,13,.,ASSPVNRVGQKLF
TRBV2,TRBJ2-6,13,.,ASRWDTSGANVLT
TRBV6-5,TRBJ2-7,11,TRBD1,AIGRTGDYEQY
TRBV6-6,TRBJ1-5,13,.,ASSYSDSPNQPQH
TRBV9,TRBJ1-3,13,TRBD1,ASSVGTASGNTIY
TRBV14,TRBJ2-2,12,.,ASSQVPGTGELF
TRBV12-5,TRBJ1-2,12,TRBD1,ASGPGQPNYGYT
TRBV15,TRBJ1-4,14,.,ATSRGRQETNEKLF
TRBV3-1/TRBV3-2,TRBJ2-1,15,TRBD2,ASSLSGLAGGLDEQF
TRBV6-5,TRBJ2-1,12,TRBD2,ASSYRRSGGEQF
TRBV11-3,TRBJ1-1,12,TRBD1,ASSLRQGAPEAF
TRBV27,TRBJ2-4,13,.,ASSLVRGAKNIQY
TRBV5-1,TRBJ2-7,12,TRBD1,ASSTGQGLYEQY
TRBV5-6,TRBJ2-1,14,TRBD2,ASSRPGRGGANEQF
TRBV2,TRBJ1-6,14,.,ASSKTRDKVNSPLH
TRBV11-1,TRBJ1-1,13,TRBD1,ASSLFFSGGSEAF
TRBV11-2,TRBJ2-7,12,.,ASSPGTNTYEQY
TRBV11-3,TRBJ2-2,10,TRBD1,ASSYGTGVVF
TRBV18,TRBJ2-5,15,TRBD2,ASSPPRLAGGSETQY
TRBV4-1,TRBJ1-2,12,TRBD1,ASSPRTGPAGYT
TRBV5-1,TRBJ2-5,12,.,ASSVSQGGQTQY
TRBV28,TRBJ2-7,13,TRBD1,ASSAVGQGINEQY
TRBV4-2,TRBJ1-5,15,.,ASSQDLTGIGSQPQH
TRBV5-1,TRBJ2-1,13,.,ASSRTDSPYNEQF
TRBV19,TRBJ1-5,14,.,ASSLFSRGRDQPQH
TRBV11-2,TRBJ2-7,14,TRBD1,ASSPPGQYLRYEQY
TRBV18,TRBJ1-3,13,.,ASSPELGPGNTIY
TRBV3-1/TRBV3-2,TRBJ2-1,15,TRBD1,ASSQDIGQGVFYEQF
TRBV5-6,TRBJ1-6,13,.,ASSLEGQGNSPLH
TRBV7-8,TRBJ1-3,11,.,ASSSNSGNTIY
TRBV2,TRBJ1-2,16,.,ASTKDSNQDIANYGYT
TRBV4-1,TRBJ2-7,10,.,ASSQDSYEQY
TRBV30,TRBJ1-2,9,.,AWSVGSGYT
TRBV6-5,TRBJ1-6,12,.,AAGRGSYNSPLH
TRBV5-1,TRBJ2-3,16,TRBD1,ASGGQGRTLGGTDTQY
TRBV4-1,TRBJ2-3,12,TRBD2,ASSSRLASDTQY
TRBV4-1,TRBJ2-5,14,TRBD1,ASSQVTGGDQETQY
TRBV19,TRBJ1-5,12,.,ASSIAGTNQPQH
TRBV5-1,TRBJ1-2,13,TRBD1,ASRPGTGAGLGYT
TRBV3-1/TRBV3-2,TRBJ2-3,14,TRBD2,ASSQRGGANTDTQY
TRBV5-1,TRBJ1-6,13,.,ASSLVWAPNSPLH
TRBV4-1,TRBJ2-1,14,TRBD1,ASSQDLGGWVNEQF
TRBV7-8,TRBJ2-1,12,TRBD1,ASSWGQVYNEQF
TRBV6-5,TRBJ1-6,13,.,AGTPSWSYNSPLH
TRBV27,TRBJ2-7,13,.,ASSLLISPPVKQY
TRBV18,TRBJ1-2,11,TRBD1,ASSEGAHYGYT
TRBV3-1/TRBV3-2,TRBJ1-2,13,TRBD1,ASSQVGTANYGYT
TRBV5-1,TRBJ1-1,12,TRBD1,ASSFGTGVTEAF
TRBV7-9,TRBJ1-2,11,.,ASSSSGVGGYT
TRBV5-1,TRBJ2-6,12,TRBD1,ASGDSSGANVLT
TRBV6-1,TRBJ2-7,15,TRBD1,ASSESLLRQGIYEQY
TRBV5-4,TRBJ1-4,12,.,ASSLGGVNEKLF